One sample yielded the 3 T cell receptor beta chains listed below, sequenced in a study of blood T cell repertoires in COVID-19. The repertoire was sequenced with immunoSEQ multiplex PCR; TCRdb's copy has only in-frame clones and lacks some. The data contain under 150,000 clones, 80% to 90% of them singletons. The material sequenced was peripheral blood. These receptors were obtained from a man aged 50 or older with active COVID-19.

The DNA of the CDR3 is TGTGCCGCCCACCGCCAGGGGGCTAACTATGGCTACACCTTC. Encoded protein: CAAHRQGANYGYTF. The rearrangement links TRBV10-3 to TRBJ1-2, with 7 bases identical to TRBD1. Germline values: CDR1 ENHRY, CDR2 SYGVKD. CDR3 length: 14 amino acids. V lost 11 bases and J lost 0; bases outside the gene matches: 9.

The CDR3 loop reads CASSIPLWGGYGYTF. The CDR3 DNA is TGTGCCAGTAGTATCCCCCTCTGGGGGGGCTATGGCTACACCTTC. V and J are TRBV19 and TRBJ1-2, with D perhaps TRBD1 (5 bases). From germline, CDR1 is LNHDA and CDR2 SQIVND (reference sequence). V gave up 3 bases and J gave up 4 bases, with 15 bases separating them. This CDR3 has 15 residues.

In its sample, this clone was seen a few times. The chain carries TRBV7-6 and TRBJ1-1, with 9 bases lining up with TRBD1. Per the germline V gene, CDR1 is SGHVS and CDR2 is FNYEAQ. V shed 5 bases and J 4 bases; nucleotides not matched to a gene: 8. This CDR3 has 15 amino acids. Written as DNA, the CDR3 is TGTGCCAGCAGCCCCCTCGGACAGGGGCCCACTGAAGCTTTCTTT. It yields the protein CASSPLGQGPTEAFF.